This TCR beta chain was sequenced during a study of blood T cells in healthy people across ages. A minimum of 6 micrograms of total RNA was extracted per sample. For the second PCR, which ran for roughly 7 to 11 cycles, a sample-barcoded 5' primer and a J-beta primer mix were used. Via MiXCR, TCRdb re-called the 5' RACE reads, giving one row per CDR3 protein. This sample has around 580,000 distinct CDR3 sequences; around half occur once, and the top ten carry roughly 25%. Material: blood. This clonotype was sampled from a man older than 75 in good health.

The DNA for the CDR3 is TGTGCCAGCACCCACCACGTTCTCACATTAGCCAAAAACATTCAGTACTTC. This translates into CASTHHVLTLAKNIQYF. The genes are TRBV21-1 and TRBJ2-4. TRBV21-1 is annotated as a pseudogene. This CDR3 is 17 amino acids long.